Listed here are 4 T cell receptor beta chains from one sample, sequenced in a study of T cells in Graves' hyperthyroidism and ophthalmopathy. RNA transcripts served as the template for amplifying TCR beta CDR3 regions. An initial round of RT-PCR targeting the TCR CDR3 relied on the HTBI primer set. TCRdb recomputed calls from the multiplex PCR reads with MiXCR, one row per CDR3 protein. The table has 730,000 or so distinct CDR3 sequences, 18% seen once. Sequences were obtained from blood. These receptors came from a woman between 50 and 59 years old with Graves' hyperthyroidism that later progressed to Graves' ophthalmopathy.

This clonotype occurred many times. The CDR3 DNA reads as TGTGCCAGCACACATCCCGGGGGGGAAAAACTGTTTTTT. It encodes CASTHPGGEKLFF. V and J are TRBV12-3 or TRBV12-4 and TRBJ1-4; tentative D call: TRBD1 (5 bases). The CDR3 runs 13 residues. V lost 7 bases to trimming and J lost 8 bases, with 14 bases between them.

The V and J genes are TRBV13 and TRBJ2-7; D may be TRBD1 (6 bases). Germline loops: CDR1 PRHDT, CDR2 FYEKMQ (reference sequence). This CDR3 has 15 amino acids. The germline V and J ends were trimmed by 2 bases and 7 bases, with 18 bases remaining between them. The CDR3 DNA reads TGTGCCAGCAGCTTACGACAGGCGCGCCCTCCTGAGCAGTACTTC. It specifies CASSLRQARPPEQYF. The variable domain in full, completed from reference TRBV13 and TRBJ2-7, reads AAGVIQSPRHLIKEKRETATLKCYPIPRHDTVYWYQQGPGQDPQFLISFYEKMQSDKGSIPDRFSAQQFSDYHSELNMSSLELGDSALYFCASSLRQARPPEQYFGPGTRLTVT.

This clonotype has ten or more counts. J is TRBJ2-1 and V is TRBV5-4; D might be TRBD1 or TRBD2, each matching 7 bases. Trimming shortened V by 7 bases and J by 5 bases, and 19 bases separated the two germline ends. Germline V lookup: CDR1 SGHNT, CDR2 YYREEE (reference sequence). CDR3 length: 15 residues. The CDR3 DNA is TGTGCCAGCGAGATTGCAGGGGGGGCGAACAATGAGCAGTTCTTC. Its translation: CASEIAGGANNEQFF.

The chain recombines TRBV12-3 or TRBV12-4 with TRBJ2-2; D is uncertain. The CDR3 sequence is 13 residues long. Trimming left V 8 bases short and J 5 bases short, with 12 bases between. CDR3 in amino acids: CASLPLRTGELFF. CDR3 in DNA: TGTGCCAGCCTCCCCCTGCGGACCGGGGAGCTGTTTTTT.